What follows describes a single T cell receptor (beta chain). An input of about 0.45 to 1 ug of RNA was subjected to reverse transcription using random hexamers. Amplification of TCR beta CDR3 across 54 Vbeta and 13 Jbeta was performed with immunoSEQ multiplex PCR. Using its own MiXCR run on the immunoSEQ multiplex PCR reads, TCRdb lists one record per CDR3 protein. This table holds under 70,000 distinct CDR3 sequences, approximately 94% found once. Controls matched for age and sex were healthy donors. FACS was used to enrich TEMRA cells, whereas the CD8+ and CD4+ T cells were obtained by negative isolation. The data originate from a study of CD8 T cells in Susac syndrome. Sequencing input: CD8+ T cells from PBMCs. The TCR originated in a human donor in good health.

DNA of the CDR3: TGTGCCAGCAGTCCGCCCGAGTATTTT. The encoded protein is CASSPPEYF. The rearrangement uses TRBV12-3 or TRBV12-4 and TRBJ2-3; no clear D. There are 9 residues in the CDR3. V was shortened by 5 bases and J by 13 bases, with 7 bases between the two germline ends.